The rows below give T cell receptor beta chains drawn from one sample of a study of blood T cell repertoires in COVID-19. Generated by immunoSEQ multiplex PCR, the TCRdb table keeps only in-frame clones and is missing some. The table lists about 55,000 clones, about 82% of them singletons. Sequencing input: peripheral blood. These receptors were obtained from a human donor in a cohort sampled during active COVID-19. The conserved cysteine and the conserved F or W are not part of the CDR3 here.

v_gene	j_gene	CDR3aa
TRBV9	TRBJ2-6	ASSFGRSGANVLT
TRBV5-1	TRBJ2-7	ATRVTGETYEQY
TRBV5-4	TRBJ2-2	ASSWGTSDNTGELF
TRBV24-1	TRBJ2-2	ATSDRGTGGIGELF
TRBV27	TRBJ2-2	ASRSAGNTGELF
TRBV3-1/TRBV3-2	TRBJ1-6	ASSQDRQGAPSSPLH
TRBV6-2/TRBV6-3	TRBJ1-1	ASSYSMDRERNTEAF
TRBV7-2	TRBJ2-3	ASSLVPVGLGAADTQY
TRBV11-3	TRBJ2-2	ASSLTGGVTGELF
TRBV25-1	TRBJ2-1	ASSEPDRGSYNEQF
TRBV7-6	TRBJ2-7	ASSLAGGTVEQY
TRBV25-1	TRBJ1-5	ASGTGGVQPQH
TRBV5-6	TRBJ2-1	ASSLFPGQGNEQF
TRBV21-1	TRBJ2-1	ASSRSRGAGLSYNEQF
TRBV6-2/TRBV6-3	TRBJ1-5	ASSSDRRQPQH